Below are 7 T cell receptor beta chains sequenced from a single sample in a study of shared clonotypes between healthy human individuals. The data were produced by immunoSEQ multiplex PCR, yet TCRdb's version contains in-frame clones alone and is incomplete. The repertoire includes over a million clones, under 99% of them detected once, and roughly 0.45% sits in the top ten. What was sequenced was naive CD4+ T cells sorted from blood. As to subset: CD45RA+ positively selected. Receptors were obtained from a man aged 30 to 45 in good health.

This clone has only one observation. The CDR3 reads CASRTLGTYSSYEQYF. The CDR3 DNA reads TGTGCCAGCAGAACTCTCGGGACTTACAGCTCCTACGAGCAGTACTTC. V and J are TRBV27 and TRBJ2-7; D might be TRBD2 (6 bases). The CDR3 sequence is 16 residues long. V lost 6 bases to trimming and J lost 0 bases, with 18 bases between them. The germline gives CDR1 MNHEY, CDR2 SMNVEV (reference sequence).

This chain uses TRBV28 with TRBJ1-5; 8 nucleotides line up with TRBD1. The CDR3 runs to 17 residues. Germline values: CDR1 MDHEN, CDR2 SYDVKM. As DNA, the CDR3 is TGTATTTCGGGGGTCAGTGCAGGGGGCGTAGGCAATCAGCCCCAGCATTTT. It codes for CISGVSAGGVGNQPQHF.

This clone was counted a few times. The gene calls are TRBV7-2 and TRBJ2-4; D may be TRBD1 or TRBD2 (5 bases each). CDR1 is SGHTA and CDR2 is FQGNSA in the germline V gene. The germline V and J ends were trimmed by 2 bases and 9 bases, with 8 bases remaining between them. This CDR3 is 12 amino acids long. CDR3 loop: CASSLSGSIQYF. The CDR3 nucleotides read TGTGCCAGCAGCTTATCAGGGAGCATTCAGTACTTC.

This sequence joins TRBV7-3 and TRBJ2-2; 11 bases agree with TRBD2. Trimming cost V 2 bases and J 2 bases; bases outside gene matches: 7. The V gene's germline CDR1 is SGHTA and CDR2 FQGTGA. This CDR3 comprises 18 residues. The CDR3 here is CASSLGYSGRDNTGELFF. The DNA for the CDR3 is TGTGCCAGCAGCTTAGGCTATAGCGGGAGGGACAACACCGGGGAGCTGTTTTTT.

CDR3 protein: CASSPGDYRDQFF. CDR3 nucleotides: TGCGCCAGCAGCCCCGGGGACTATAGGGACCAGTTCTTC. The chain has TRBV4-1 and TRBJ2-1; 7 bases line up with TRBD2. V was pared by 4 bases and J by 13 bases, with 10 bases of the junction left unmatched. Germline V gives CDR1 MGHRA, CDR2 YSYEKL. This CDR3 has 13 residues.

The rearrangement links TRBV7-5 to TRBJ1-5; the table's D call, TRBD1, was not checked against the DNA. TRBV7-5 is a recognized pseudogene. CDR3 length: 14 residues. CDR3 residues: CVRSGVPGQRPQHF. The CDR3 DNA reads TGTGTCAGAAGCGGAGTCCCGGGACAGCGGCCCCAGCATTTT.

CDR3 sequence reads: CASSQPGLAGVATDTQYF. In nucleotides, the CDR3 is TGTGCCAGTAGTCAGCCGGGACTAGCGGGAGTAGCGACAGATACGCAGTATTTT. The rearrangement joins TRBV19 to TRBJ2-3; 14 bases line up with TRBD2. The V gene end was trimmed by 5 bases and the J gene end by 3 bases; junction bases not matched to a gene: 10. The germline V gene encodes CDR1 LNHDA and CDR2 SQIVND (reference sequence). The length of the CDR3 is 18 residues.